What follows are 30 T cell receptor beta chains derived from one specimen sequenced in a study of OX40 agonist ivuxolimab in advanced cancers. TCRdb's copy holds only in-frame clones and misses some; the assay was immunoSEQ multiplex PCR. The sample holds tens of thousands of clones, over 80% seen once. The sample in question was CD4+ or CD8+ T cells sorted from blood, obtained in a trial of the OX40 agonist ivuxolimab. Source of these receptors: an adult with an advanced solid tumor such as melanoma, head and neck, liver or kidney cancer.

The gene calls are TRBV10-1 and TRBJ1-2; D is perhaps TRBD1 (5 bases). V was pared by 2 bases and J by 4 bases, with 8 bases between. Germline V gene sequence: CDR1 WNHNN, CDR2 SYGVQD (reference sequence). This CDR3 contains 13 residues. The CDR3 protein is CASSELRAYGYTF. CDR3 nucleotides: TGCGCCAGCAGTGAGCTCAGGGCCTATGGCTACACCTTC.

The table lists this clone with a count of one. The CDR3 is CASSFGTSGAPKYF. The CDR3 bases are TGTGCCAGCAGTTTCGGGACTAGCGGGGCACCAAAGTACTTC. The J gene is TRBJ2-7, the V gene TRBV27; TRBD2 matches at 13 bases. J lost 11 bases, V lost 3 bases, and 7 bases had no gene match. There are 14 residues in the CDR3. Germline CDR1 and CDR2: MNHEY and SMNVEV (reference sequence).

The chain employs TRBV5-8 and TRBJ1-2; no reliable D call. This CDR3 region has 13 residues. V was cut by 1 base and J by 1 base, with 5 bases left in between. The germline CDR1 and CDR2 sequences are SGHTS and YDEGEE. For the CDR3, the DNA is TGTGCCAGCAGCTTGCTAAATAACTATGGCTACACCTTC. Translated: CASSLLNNYGYTF.

In its sample, this clone was seen once. Other DNA sequences of this sample code for an identical CDR3. The CDR3 coding sequence is TGCGCCAGCAGCCTCGGAAGCTCTGGGGCCAACGTCCTGACTTTC. Translation: CASSLGSSGANVLTF. The rearrangement uses TRBV5-1 and TRBJ2-6; D is unresolved. Germline V gene lookup returns CDR1 SGHRS and CDR2 YFSETQ. There are 15 residues in the CDR3. The germline V and J ends were trimmed by 4 bases and 0 bases, with 8 bases remaining between them. The whole variable domain, filled in from reference TRBV5-1 and TRBJ2-6, reads KAGVTQTPRYLIKTRGQQVTLSCSPISGHRSVSWYQQTPGQGLQFLFEYFSETQRNKGNFPGRFSGRQFSNSRSEMNVSTLELGDSALYLCASSLGSSGANVLTFGAGSRLTVL.

The chain links TRBV18 to TRBJ2-1; 13 bases line up with TRBD2. Germline-derived CDR1 and CDR2 are KGHSH and LQKENI. The CDR3 extends over 17 amino acids. Trimming took 6 bases from V and 3 from J; bases not matched to a gene: 8. CDR3 nucleotide sequence: TGTGCCAGCTCGCCCTTGGGGACTAGCGGGATCTACAATGAGCAGTTCTTC. Translation gives CASSPLGTSGIYNEQFF.

This sequence joins TRBV6-5 and TRBJ2-6, with D possibly being TRBD2 (5 bases). Germline V gene sequence: CDR1 MNHEY, CDR2 SVGAGI. The ends were cut back, 2 bases at V and 4 bases at J, with 12 bases in the middle. This CDR3 region has 16 residues. CDR3 bases: TGTGCCAGCAGTTACCCAACTAGTTCCGGGGCCAACGTCCTGACTTTC. Translated: CASSYPTSSGANVLTF.

The chain recombines TRBV28 with TRBJ2-7, with D unresolved. CDR1 and CDR2 (germline): MDHEN, SYDVKM. The V and J ends lost 4 bases and 4 bases respectively, with 5 bases between them. The CDR3 runs to 11 residues. The CDR3 bases are TGTGCCAGCAGTTCCCCTTACGAGCAGTACTTC. Translated: CASSSPYEQYF.

The rearrangement uses TRBV10-3 and TRBJ2-7; 7 bases are shared with TRBD2. CDR1 is ENHRY, CDR2 SYGVKD, per germline. With 2 bases clipped from V and 3 bases from J, the junction kept 7 bases outside the gene matches. The CDR3 spans 15 residues. The CDR3 spells CAISEPSGKGYEQYF. CDR3 in DNA: TGTGCCATCAGTGAGCCCAGCGGGAAGGGCTACGAGCAGTACTTC.

The rearrangement uses TRBV25-1 and TRBJ1-5, with D hard to call. Germline CDR1 reads MGHDK; CDR2 reads SYGVNS. Trimming left V 2 bases short and J 0 bases short, with 5 bases between. The CDR3 has 14 residues. Written as DNA, the CDR3 is TGTGCCAGCAGTGAAGGTCTTAGCAATCAGCCCCAGCATTTT. It specifies CASSEGLSNQPQHF.

The chain is built from TRBV11-2 and TRBJ2-1; TRBD2 aligns across 10 bases. J lost 12 bases, V lost 3 bases, and 2 bases had no gene match. Germline V lookup: CDR1 SGHAT, CDR2 FQNNGV. There are 12 residues in the CDR3. The DNA for the CDR3 is TGTGCCAGCAGCTTGGAGCGGGAGGGGCAGTTCTTC. It is translated as CASSLEREGQFF.

This clone was found a few times. The chain combines TRBV10-2 with TRBJ2-2, with TRBD2 matching 13 bases. This CDR3 contains 18 residues. Trimming cost V 5 bases and J 9 bases; bases outside gene matches: 15. The germline V gene encodes CDR1 WSHSY and CDR2 SAAADI. As DNA, the CDR3 is TGCGCCAGCAGTCGCCAACTAGCGGGAGGGCCCGGGGTCCGGGAGCTGTTTTTT. This sequence encodes CASSRQLAGGPGVRELFF.

The chain recombines TRBV7-2 with TRBJ1-1; TRBD1 might be the D (6 bases). V was trimmed by 7 bases and J by 1 base, leaving 13 bases between them. In germline, CDR1 is SGHTA, CDR2 FQGNSA. The CDR3 extends over 14 amino acids. CDR3: CASTEGRGNTEAFF. Written as DNA, the CDR3 is TGTGCCAGCACCGAGGGCAGGGGGAACACTGAAGCTTTCTTT.

J is TRBJ2-3 and V is TRBV7-2, with TRBD2 as a possible D gene (6 bases). The CDR3 has 15 amino acids. Germline V gives CDR1 SGHTA, CDR2 FQGNSA. With 1 base removed from V and 5 bases from J, the gap between germline ends came to 13 bases. CDR3 DNA sequence: TGTGCCAGCAGCTTAGGGTTTGAGGGACTAGATACGCAGTATTTT. This encodes CASSLGFEGLDTQYF. Full variable domain (rest looked up from reference TRBV7-2 and TRBJ2-3): GAGVSQSPSNKVTEKGKDVELRCDPISGHTALYWYRQSLGQGLEFLIYFQGNSAPDKSGLPSDRFSAERTGGSVSTLTIQRTQQEDSAVYLCASSLGFEGLDTQYFGPGTRLTVL.

This clone was seen only a few times. The CDR3 reads CASSYESRGNTIYF. CDR3 coding DNA: TGTGCCAGCAGTTACGAGTCCAGGGGAAACACCATATATTTT. The chain combines TRBV6-6 with TRBJ1-3; D gene unclear. CDR1 is MNHNY, CDR2 SVGAGI, per germline (reference sequence). The length of the CDR3 is 14 residues. V shed 2 bases and J shed 4 bases, with 9 bases lying between them.

The CDR3 DNA follows: TGCGCCAGCAGCTCCCCGGACATCACAGATACGCAGTATTTT. It codes for CASSSPDITDTQYF. The V call is TRBV5-1, the J call TRBJ2-3; tentatively, D is TRBD1 (5 bases). Trimming shortened V by 3 bases and J by 2 bases, and 10 bases separated the two germline ends. The CDR3 runs 14 residues. The germline V gene encodes CDR1 SGHRS and CDR2 YFSETQ.

Only one count was recorded for this clone. This chain links TRBV25-1 with TRBJ2-1; tentative D call: TRBD1 (6 bases). The CDR3 is 14 residues long. Per germline, CDR1 MGHDK and CDR2 SYGVNS. V gave up 4 bases and J gave up 4 bases, with 11 bases separating them. The CDR3 DNA reads TGTGCCAGCAGTGGACAGGAGCTTTACAATGAGCAGTTCTTC. Translated: CASSGQELYNEQFF.

The chain carries TRBV7-2 and TRBJ1-5; no clear D gene. CDR3 length: 13 amino acids. Germline CDR1 reads SGHTA; CDR2 reads FQGNSA. V dropped 5 bases and J dropped 8 bases, with 13 bases sitting between them. CDR3 protein: CASSQRRTEPQHF. CDR3 nucleotides: TGTGCCAGCAGCCAGCGTCGGACGGAGCCCCAGCATTTT.

This clone is a singleton in its sample. The gene calls are TRBV21-1 and TRBJ1-1; the D call in the table, TRBD1, was not verified against the DNA. TRBV21-1 is shown as a pseudogene. This CDR3 has 16 amino acids. The CDR3 DNA sequence: TGTGCCAGCAGCAAAGGCCCGGGACAGGGCAACACTGAAGCTTTCTTT. Its protein is CASSKGPGQGNTEAFF.

This clone has a single count. V and J are TRBV5-1 and TRBJ2-1, with TRBD1 identical over 8 bases. The V gene's germline CDR1 is SGHRS and CDR2 YFSETQ. The V and J ends lost 4 bases and 3 bases, in that order; junction bases with no gene match: 12. The CDR3 contains 17 residues. CDR3 loop: CASSLKNTGTGYNEQFF. The CDR3 DNA reads TGCGCCAGCAGCCTAAAAAACACCGGGACAGGCTACAATGAGCAGTTCTTC.

In its sample, this clone was seen once. This rearrangement joins TRBV4-1 to TRBJ2-5, with 8 bases that match TRBD1. Germline V lookup: CDR1 MGHRA, CDR2 YSYEKL. Trimming cost V 0 bases and J 2 bases; bases outside gene matches: 5. The CDR3 is made up of 16 amino acids. The CDR3 sequence is CASSQEGTGWQETQYF. The CDR3 DNA reads TGCGCCAGCAGCCAAGAGGGGACAGGATGGCAAGAGACCCAGTACTTC.

The chain combines TRBV27 with TRBJ2-1; TRBD2 aligns across 7 bases. V lost 1 base, J lost 7 bases, and 19 bases stayed unmatched. In germline, CDR1 is MNHEY, CDR2 SMNVEV (reference sequence). The CDR3 is 19 amino acids. This CDR3 is CASSLWGGGREKSTNEQFF. The CDR3 DNA sequence: TGTGCCAGCAGTTTATGGGGGGGTGGTCGGGAGAAGAGTACAAATGAGCAGTTCTTC.

The chain recombines TRBV6-5 with TRBJ1-2; D remains unclear. V lost 0 bases to trimming and J lost 3 bases, with 8 bases between them. This CDR3 is built from 14 residues. The germline V gene encodes CDR1 MNHEY and CDR2 SVGAGI. CDR3 residues: CASSYSTSDYGYTF. The CDR3 region has the DNA TGTGCCAGCAGTTACTCGACCAGTGACTATGGCTACACCTTC.

The chain joins TRBV6-5 to TRBJ2-3; no clear D. Germline CDR1 and CDR2: MNHEY and SVGAGI. Trimming pared 8 bases from V and 1 base from J, leaving 4 bases between. This CDR3 has 11 amino acids. CDR3 coding DNA: TGTGCCAGCGCCCGCACAGATACGCAGTATTTT. Translated, it gives CASARTDTQYF.

The chain joins TRBV10-3 to TRBJ2-2; D not resolved. V lost 8 bases to trimming and J lost 9 bases, with 16 bases between them. The CDR3 consists of 13 residues. CDR1 is ENHRY, CDR2 SYGVKD, per germline. In nucleotides, the CDR3 is TGTGCCATCCAACTCGCGGCTGACCGGGAGCTGTTTTTT. Its translation is CAIQLAADRELFF.

The V and J genes are TRBV14 and TRBJ1-3; unclear D gene. The length of the CDR3 is 15 residues. V shed 1 base and J shed 0 bases, with 7 bases lying between them. The germline CDR1 and CDR2 sequences are SGHDN and FVKESK. Written as DNA, the CDR3 is TGTGCCAGCAGCCAAGGGCGGTTCTCTGGAAACACCATATATTTT. It is translated as CASSQGRFSGNTIYF.

This chain joins TRBV5-1 and TRBJ1-1; D is perhaps TRBD1 (6 bases). This CDR3 is 14 amino acids long. Germline CDR1 SGHRS, CDR2 YFSETQ. Trimming removed 4 bases at V and 4 bases at J, with 14 bases between. CDR3 protein: CASSPREGGTEAFF. The DNA of the CDR3 is TGCGCCAGCAGCCCTCGGGAGGGGGGCACTGAAGCTTTCTTT.

The CDR3 DNA follows: TGTGCCAGCAGCCGGAGTGCGCCCCAGCATTTT. Encoded protein: CASSRSAPQHF. The chain couples TRBV6-1 to TRBJ1-5; D gene uncertain. Germline CDR1 reads MNHNS; CDR2 reads SASEGT. The CDR3 contains 11 residues. V lost 6 bases, J lost 9 bases, and 9 bases lay in between.

This clone was found once. The rearrangement joins TRBV19 to TRBJ2-1; 9 positions agree with TRBD1. Germline CDR1 and CDR2: LNHDA and SQIVND (reference sequence). The length of the CDR3 is 16 residues. The junction had 12 bases not matched to a gene; V was cut back by 5 bases and J by 7 bases. CDR3 sequence: CASSGRLGQGYNEQFF. The CDR3 DNA reads as TGTGCCAGTAGTGGAAGATTGGGACAGGGATATAATGAGCAGTTCTTC.

The V and J genes are TRBV7-2 and TRBJ1-2, with D possibly matching TRBD1 (6 bases). The CDR3 length is 14 residues. The germline V gene encodes CDR1 SGHTA and CDR2 FQGNSA. The ends were cut back, 5 bases at V and 4 bases at J, with 14 bases in the middle. The CDR3 region has the DNA TGTGCCAGCAGCCCTGGGGGCAGCCCCTATGGCTACACCTTC. Its protein product is CASSPGGSPYGYTF.

The chain uses TRBV5-1 and TRBJ2-1; 9 bases agree with TRBD2. Trimming removed 5 bases from V and 2 bases from J; junction bases left unmatched: 14. Germline loops: CDR1 SGHRS, CDR2 YFSETQ. The CDR3 runs 18 residues. CDR3: CASRPGGSSGNTYNEQFF. The CDR3 DNA sequence: TGCGCCAGCAGACCTGGCGGCTCTAGCGGGAACACCTACAATGAGCAGTTCTTC. Supplemented by reference TRBV5-1 and TRBJ2-1, the full variable domain reads KAGVTQTPRYLIKTRGQQVTLSCSPISGHRSVSWYQQTPGQGLQFLFEYFSETQRNKGNFPGRFSGRQFSNSRSEMNVSTLELGDSALYLCASRPGGSSGNTYNEQFFGPGTRLTVL.